The sequence of this T cell receptor (beta chain) was determined in a study of T cell repertoires in cytomegalovirus infection. The study, taken as a whole, reports: Ex vivo responses were dominated by HLA-C-restricted CMV-specific TCR beta clonotypes.

TCRdb itself ran the reads through MiXCR, one entry per CDR3 protein. Of about 490,000 distinct CDR3 sequences listed, around 27% are singletons. This clonotype occurred a few times. Its matching antigen is unknown. The length of the CDR3 is 15 residues. The ends lost 1 base at V and 7 bases at J; junction bases unmatched: 3. Germline CDR1 KGHDR, CDR2 SFDVKD. The receptor was isolated from a human donor in good health (CMV status not recorded). Some clones in this sample may be carry-over from other donors' samples. The chain links TRBV24-1 to TRBJ2-1; TRBD2 agrees at 10 bases. Sequencing used PBMCs. The CDR3 DNA sequence: TGTGCCACCAGTGATTTAAGCGGGAGGGTTAATGAGCAGTTCTTC. It is translated as CATSDLSGRVNEQFF.